Listed below are T cell receptor beta chains from one sample, sequenced in a study of cytomegalovirus exposure and HLA in healthy donors. TCRdb's table, derived via immunoSEQ multiplex PCR, lists solely in-frame clones and lacks some. The repertoire includes over 150,000 clones, approximately 78% of them detected once, and around 1.9% sits in the top ten. Sample: PBMCs. The receptors were sampled from a woman younger than 30 in good health and CMV-seronegative. Both conserved end residues are part of each CDR3. The order of the fields is D gene, V gene, clone size, J gene, CDR3 DNA, CDR3 protein. A D gene is named only where the DNA matches it firmly. Size tells how often a clone was seen (once, few, many) or the class of an expanded clone, and some rows leave it out.

>-|TRBV28|once|TRBJ1-5
TGTGCCAGCAAATTTACGACAGGCAATCAGCCCCAGCATTTT
CASKFTTGNQPQHF
>TRBD1|TRBV5-4|few|TRBJ1-1
TGTGCCAGCAGCCTTCAAACACAGGGGCCGAAAGCTTTCTTT
CASSLQTQGPKAFF
>-|TRBV6-1|-|TRBJ1-5
TGTGCCAGCAGCCAGGGCGTCAATCAGCCCCAGCATTTT
CASSQGVNQPQHF
>-|TRBV6-5|-|TRBJ1-1
TGTGCCAGCAGTTACTCACAGGGTGTGGGCACTGAAGCTTTCTTT
CASSYSQGVGTEAFF
>-|TRBV5-1|many|TRBJ1-4
TGCGCCAGCAGCTTGTATCGGACAGACTTAAATGAAAAACTGTTTTTT
CASSLYRTDLNEKLFF
>TRBD2|TRBV7-3|-|TRBJ2-1
TGTGCCAGCAGCTTAAACCCTCTAGCGGGAGTGGATGAGCAGTTCTTC
CASSLNPLAGVDEQFF
>-|TRBV30|-|TRBJ1-6
TGTGCCTGGACTGTACCAGGGTCAGGGTATAATTCACCCCTCCACTTT
CAWTVPGSGYNSPLHF
>-|TRBV29-1|-|TRBJ2-6
TGCAGCGTGCCGGGACTCTCGAGCTCTGGGGCCAACGTCCTGACTTTC
CSVPGLSSSGANVLTF
>-|TRBV28|-|TRBJ1-5
TGTGCCAGCAGGTTCCGTGGCCTTAGCAATCAGCCCCAGCATTTT
CASRFRGLSNQPQHF
>-|TRBV5-1|-|TRBJ1-1
TGCGCCAGCAGCTTGCAAGACAGGCGAAACACTGAAGCTTTCTTT
CASSLQDRRNTEAFF
>TRBD2|TRBV18|-|TRBJ2-7
TGTGCCAGCTCACCATGGAGGCGGGAGTACTACGAGCAGTACTTC
CASSPWRREYYEQYF
>TRBD1|TRBV7-6|-|TRBJ1-4
TGTGCCAGCAGCCCAAGTCCGGTTGACAGGGGGCCACCTAATGAAAAACTGTTTTTT
CASSPSPVDRGPPNEKLFF
>TRBD1|TRBV18|-|TRBJ2-5
TGTGCCAGCTCATCGACGGGACAGGGGGCTCAAGAGACCCAGTACTTC
CASSSTGQGAQETQYF
>-|TRBV28|-|TRBJ2-7
TGTGCCAGCAGCCATCCCCGAGCGGTTACCTCCTACGAGCAGTACTTC
CASSHPRAVTSYEQYF
>-|TRBV30|-|TRBJ1-1
TGTGCCTGGATCCCTCACTCGGGGCGCGGGGACACTGAAGCTTTCTTT
CAWIPHSGRGDTEAFF
>-|TRBV5-3|-|TRBJ1-2
TGTGCCAGAAGCTTGGGGGTCGGCGGGGCTCGGGCTAACTATGGCTACACCTTC
CARSLGVGGARANYGYTF
>TRBD1|TRBV10-3|-|TRBJ1-1
TGTGCCATTTCACAGGGGGCGAACACTGAAGCTTTCTTT
CAISQGANTEAFF
>TRBD2|TRBV5-1|-|TRBJ2-7
TGCGCCAGCAGCTTGACAGCGGGGACGTACGAGCAGTACTTC
CASSLTAGTYEQYF
>TRBD1|TRBV6-5|-|TRBJ1-5
TGTGCCAGCAGTACGGGACAGGGCTGGCCCCAGCATTTT
CASSTGQGWPQHF
>-|TRBV18|-|TRBJ1-4
TGTGCCAGCTCACTCGTCAGGGATGAAAAACTGTTTTTT
CASSLVRDEKLFF
>TRBD2|TRBV15|-|TRBJ2-3
TGTGCCACCAGCCCACGAAGGACTAGCGGGGGGGGCACAGATACGCAGTATTTT
CATSPRRTSGGGTDTQYF
>-|TRBV29-1|-|TRBJ2-3
TGCAGCGCAAACCGACAGCTACTAACAGATACGCAGTATTTT
CSANRQLLTDTQYF
>TRBD1|TRBV6-1|once|TRBJ2-7
TGTGCCAGCAGTGAGACAGGGGGCGACAGCTACGAGCAGTACTTC
CASSETGGDSYEQYF
>TRBD2|TRBV7-3|few|TRBJ2-3
TGTGCCAGCAGCTTGGGGACTAGCCCAGATACGCAGTATTTT
CASSLGTSPDTQYF
>-|TRBV27|-|TRBJ1-2
TGTGCCAGCAGTTTGCGGCAGAACTATGGCTACACCTTC
CASSLRQNYGYTF
>-|TRBV9|few|TRBJ1-6
TGTGCCAGCAGCGTACTTAATTATAATTCACCCCTCCACTTT
CASSVLNYNSPLHF
>-|TRBV7-8|once|TRBJ1-5
TGTGCCAGCAGCTTTATTGGGGGCGAACGGAATCAGCCCCAGCATTTT
CASSFIGGERNQPQHF
>-|TRBV6-5|-|TRBJ2-1
TGTGCCAGCAGTTCCTCACTAGGCCTAGGGTACAATGAGCAGTTCTTC
CASSSSLGLGYNEQFF
>-|TRBV7-9|once|TRBJ1-1
TGTGCCAGCACCGTGAGTAGCTCGGACACTGAAGCTTTCTTT
CASTVSSSDTEAFF
>-|TRBV9|-|TRBJ2-7
TGTGCCAGCAGCGTAGAGGGGGACTACGAGCAGTACTTC
CASSVEGDYEQYF
>TRBD1|TRBV6-5|-|TRBJ1-5
TGTGCCAGCAGTACGAAAACAGGGGGCGATCAGCCCCAGCATTTT
CASSTKTGGDQPQHF
>TRBD2|TRBV30|few|TRBJ2-2
TGTGCCTGGAGTGACCTCTTGGGGGAGGGCACCGGGGAGCTGTTTTTT
CAWSDLLGEGTGELFF
>-|TRBV5-4|-|TRBJ1-2
TGTGCCAGCAGCGTGGGCAGCTATGGCTACACCTTC
CASSVGSYGYTF
>-|TRBV21-1|-|TRBJ1-2
TGTGCCAGCATGCAGAATGGCTACACCTTC
CASMQNGYTF
>-|TRBV7-3|-|TRBJ2-5
TGTGCCAGCAGCCTCCGTCCCGGTCAAGAGACCCAGTACTTC
CASSLRPGQETQYF
>TRBD1|TRBV18|-|TRBJ1-4
TGTGCCAGCTCACCACCGGCGCAGGGGGTTAATGAAAAACTGTTTTTT
CASSPPAQGVNEKLFF
>TRBD1|TRBV5-1|-|TRBJ1-2
TGCGCCAGCAGCTCTAATACCGGGACAGGGGCGTATGGCTACACCTTC
CASSSNTGTGAYGYTF
>-|TRBV5-1|-|TRBJ2-2
TGCGCCAGCAGCCCTGATACTTATCACCGGGAGCTGTTTTTT
CASSPDTYHRELFF
>-|TRBV6-6|-|TRBJ1-2
TGTGCCAGCAGCGGGGGGCTAGTCTATGGCTACACCTTC
CASSGGLVYGYTF
>-|TRBV27|-|TRBJ2-1
TGTGCCAGCAGTCTAGGGCGGGGTGGTGAGCAGTTCTTC
CASSLGRGGEQFF
>-|TRBV7-8|-|TRBJ1-1
TGTGCCAGCAGCCGAACAACGGGATGGACTGAAGCTTTCTTT
CASSRTTGWTEAFF
>TRBD1|TRBV10-1|-|TRBJ1-1
TGCGCCAGCAGTGAGTCACAGGGGAGGCCTGAAGCTTTCTTT
CASSESQGRPEAFF
>TRBD2|TRBV5-1|few|TRBJ2-1
TGCGCCAGCAGCTTGGGGACTAGGCAGCTTACCAATGAGCAGTTCTTC
CASSLGTRQLTNEQFF
>-|TRBV10-3|-|TRBJ1-2
TGTGCCATCCGGAGGGACGACTATGGCTACACCTTC
CAIRRDDYGYTF
>-|TRBV19|-|TRBJ2-7
TGTGCCAGTAGTACCCGGGACAACTACGAGCAGTACTTC
CASSTRDNYEQYF
>TRBD2|TRBV5-5|-|TRBJ2-1
TGTGCCAGCAGCCCCGGGGGGGCAGCATACAATGAGCAGTTCTTC
CASSPGGAAYNEQFF
>-|TRBV2|-|TRBJ1-4
TGTGCCAGCAGTGATCGTGCAACTAATGAAAAACTGTTTTTT
CASSDRATNEKLFF
>TRBD1|TRBV5-1|-|TRBJ2-7
TGCGCCACCAGCTTAGGACAGGGCTCCTACGAGCAGTACTTC
CATSLGQGSYEQYF
>-|TRBV15|-|TRBJ2-7
TGTGCCACCAGCAGAGAGGAACTAGTCCACGAGCAGTACTTC
CATSREELVHEQYF
>-|TRBV19|-|TRBJ1-1
TGTGCCAGTAGTAGGACAGTGAACACTGAAGCTTTCTTT
CASSRTVNTEAFF
>-|TRBV30|few|TRBJ1-2
TGTGCCTGGAGTGTTCGTCGGGATGGCTACACCTTC
CAWSVRRDGYTF
>-|TRBV2|-|TRBJ1-6
TGTGCCAGCAGTGAAAACAGGGATAAGCCACCCCTCCACTTT
CASSENRDKPPLHF
>-|TRBV10-3|-|TRBJ2-7
TGTGCCATCAGGAGTACCGGGACTGGGGAGCAGTACTTC
CAIRSTGTGEQYF
>TRBD1|TRBV6-4|-|TRBJ1-2
TGTGCCAGCAGTGACGGGCCAGGGGGCAACTATGGCTACACCTTC
CASSDGPGGNYGYTF
>-|TRBV5-1|few|TRBJ2-2
TGCGCCAGCAGCTTGGATTCGGGGAACGGGGAGCTGTTTTTT
CASSLDSGNGELFF